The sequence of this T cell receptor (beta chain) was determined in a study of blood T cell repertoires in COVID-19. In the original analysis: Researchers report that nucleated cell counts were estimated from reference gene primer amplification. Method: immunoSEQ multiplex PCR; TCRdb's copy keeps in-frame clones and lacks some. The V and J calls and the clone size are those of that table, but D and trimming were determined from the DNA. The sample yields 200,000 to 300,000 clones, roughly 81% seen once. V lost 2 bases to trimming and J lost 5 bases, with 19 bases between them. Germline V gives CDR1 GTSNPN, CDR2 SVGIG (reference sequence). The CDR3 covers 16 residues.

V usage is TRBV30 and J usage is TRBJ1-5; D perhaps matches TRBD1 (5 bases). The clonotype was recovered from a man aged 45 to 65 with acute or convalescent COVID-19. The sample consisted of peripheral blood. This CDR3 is CAWSPQWGREDQPQHF. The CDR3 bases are TGTGCCTGGAGTCCCCAGTGGGGCAGGGAAGATCAGCCCCAGCATTTT.